This T cell receptor beta chain derives from a study of blood T cell repertoires in COVID-19. Across the whole study: Samples representing acute and convalescent COVID-19 were sourced from the United States, Italy and Spain. PBMCs, B-cell-depleted T cells, or T cells provided the cDNA or gDNA that made up the material.

The CDR3 consists of 12 residues. V lost 6 bases, J lost 9 bases, and 2 bases stayed unmatched. Germline lookup yields CDR1 MGHDK and CDR2 SYGVNS. As processed by the authors: For nucleated cells, counts were estimated from reference gene primer amplification. The table came from immunoSEQ multiplex PCR; TCRdb's copy has only in-frame clones and leaves some out. From that table come the V and J calls and clone size; the DNA was used to work out D and trimming. This sample has approximately 230,000 clones, with roughly 80% found just once. The TCR originated in a man at least 80 years old with acute or convalescent COVID-19. The sample was peripheral blood. The rearrangement uses TRBV25-1 and TRBJ2-7, with TRBD2 identical over 13 bases. The CDR3 nucleotides are TGTGCCAGCAGGGGGACTAGCGGGGCGCAGTACTTC. This translates into CASRGTSGAQYF.